This T cell receptor (beta chain) was sequenced in a study of blood T cell repertoires in COVID-19. Sequenced by immunoSEQ multiplex PCR; TCRdb stores in-frame clones only, minus some. The repertoire consists of about 310,000 clones, with about nine tenths occurring once and the leading ten covering approximately 8.8%. In germline, CDR1 is MNHNY, CDR2 SVGAGI (reference sequence). There are 15 residues in the CDR3. The trim removed 6 bases at V and 7 bases at J, leaving 13 bases unmatched. This receptor was obtained from a woman between 40 and 55 years old who had recovered from COVID-19. Specimen: PBMCs or T cells enriched from blood (not recorded which). V is TRBV6-6 and J is TRBJ1-1; TRBD1 matches at 8 bases. The DNA of the CDR3 is TGTGCCAGCAGGCCTCCGGGACAGGCGAGAGGTGAAGCTTTCTTT. Its protein is CASRPPGQARGEAFF.